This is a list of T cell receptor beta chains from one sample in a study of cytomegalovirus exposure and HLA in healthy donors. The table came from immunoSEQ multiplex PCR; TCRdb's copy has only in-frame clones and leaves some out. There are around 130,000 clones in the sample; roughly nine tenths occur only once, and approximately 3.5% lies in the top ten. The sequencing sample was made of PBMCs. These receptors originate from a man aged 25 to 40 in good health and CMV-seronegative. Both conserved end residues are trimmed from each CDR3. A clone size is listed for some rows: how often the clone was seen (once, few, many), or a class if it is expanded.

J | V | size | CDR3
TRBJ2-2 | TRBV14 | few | ASSQDSVLSTGELF
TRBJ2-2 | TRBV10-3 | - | ATRDRVNTGELF
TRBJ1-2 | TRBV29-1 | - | SFRQGYGYT
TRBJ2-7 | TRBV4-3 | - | ASSQDWRDHREQY
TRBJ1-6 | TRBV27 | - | ASSWGGRNSPLH
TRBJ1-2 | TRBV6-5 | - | ASTGVGGEGYT
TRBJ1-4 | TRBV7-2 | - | ASSPGTGEKLF
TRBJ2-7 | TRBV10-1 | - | ASRLGQGIHEQY
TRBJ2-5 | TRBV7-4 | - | ASSLPPGQGIETQY
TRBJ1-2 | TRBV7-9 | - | ASSRRDRGPSNYGYT
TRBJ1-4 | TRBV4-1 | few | ASSQVLVINEKLF
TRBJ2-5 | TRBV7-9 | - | ASSRHRGRSMETQY
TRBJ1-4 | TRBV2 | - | ASSGQGNEKLF
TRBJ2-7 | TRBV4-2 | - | ASSQDPRAYEQY
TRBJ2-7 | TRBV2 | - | ASSTSGGSYEQY
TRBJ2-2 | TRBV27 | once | ASSWGQNTGELF
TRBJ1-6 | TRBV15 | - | ATSRVPGQKNSPLH
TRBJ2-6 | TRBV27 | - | ASSLQGLGANVLT
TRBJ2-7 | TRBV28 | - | ASSYAGTGMGYEQY
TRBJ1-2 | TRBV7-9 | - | ASSGDIGENYGYT
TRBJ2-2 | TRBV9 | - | ASSSGGGNTGELF
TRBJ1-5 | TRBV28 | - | ASSLRPLTRPQH
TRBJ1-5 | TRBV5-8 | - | ASSLTGTGNDQPQH
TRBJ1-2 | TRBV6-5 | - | ASSYSVEIYGYT
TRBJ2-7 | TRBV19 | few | ASSTGQFADEQY
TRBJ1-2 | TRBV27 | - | ASSWNRDKLMLT
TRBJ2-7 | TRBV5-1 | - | ASSLGQGAYEQY
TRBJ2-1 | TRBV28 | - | ASRLNGISYNEQF
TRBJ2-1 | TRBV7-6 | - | ASSPGLVYNEQF
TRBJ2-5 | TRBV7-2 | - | ASTGAGETQY
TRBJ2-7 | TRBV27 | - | ASREDRDSYEQY
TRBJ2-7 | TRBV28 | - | ASSSLWTPSSYEQY